This passage covers 25 T cell receptor beta chains from one sample sequenced in a study of blood T cell repertoires in COVID-19. The data were produced by immunoSEQ multiplex PCR, yet TCRdb's version contains in-frame clones alone and is incomplete. There are roughly 100,000 clones in the sample; 80% to 90% occur only once, and about 3.5% lies in the top ten. Material: peripheral blood. Receptor source: a woman aged 55-70 years with acute or convalescent COVID-19.

This chain connects TRBV15 to TRBJ2-3; TRBD2 agrees at 7 bases. V lost 1 base and J lost 4; bases outside the gene matches: 5. The CDR3 contains 15 residues. Germline V gene sequence: CDR1 LNHNV, CDR2 YYDKDF (reference sequence). The CDR3 loop reads CATSRGGSGADTQYF. The CDR3 DNA reads TGTGCCACCAGCAGAGGCGGGAGCGGGGCAGATACGCAGTATTTT. The variable domain in full, completed from reference TRBV15 and TRBJ2-3, reads DAMVIQNPRYQVTQFGKPVTLSCSQTLNHNVMYWYQQKSSQAPKLLFHYYDKDFNNEADTPDNFQSRRPNTSFCFLDIRSPGLGDTAMYLCATSRGGSGADTQYFGPGTRLTVL.

Turning to this clone: Distinct nucleotide sequences in the sample also encode this CDR3. The CDR3 region is CASSLGQGGTGELFF. The CDR3 nucleotides read TGCGCCAGCAGCTTGGGGCAGGGAGGCACCGGGGAGCTGTTTTTT. The chain uses TRBV5-1 and TRBJ2-2; possibly TRBD2 for D (6 bases). This CDR3 comprises 15 residues. Germline lookup yields CDR1 SGHRS and CDR2 YFSETQ. The V gene lost 0 bases and the J gene lost 4 bases, with 10 bases spanning the gap.

V and J are TRBV5-5 and TRBJ2-3; tentative D call: TRBD2 (5 bases). V was cut by 1 base and J by 1 base, with 10 bases left in between. CDR3 length: 15 residues. From germline, CDR1 is SGHKS and CDR2 YYEKEE (reference sequence). CDR3: CASSLRGGGTDTQYF. The CDR3 bases are TGTGCCAGCAGCTTGCGGGGTGGGGGCACAGATACGCAGTATTTT.

The chain couples TRBV19 to TRBJ1-5; D is possibly TRBD1 (6 bases). The CDR3 is made up of 14 amino acids. Germline V gene lookup returns CDR1 LNHDA and CDR2 SQIVND (reference sequence). V dropped 7 bases and J dropped 5 bases, with 15 bases sitting between them. In DNA form, the CDR3 reads TGTGCCAGTAAAGACAGGTTACATGATCAGCCCCAGCATTTT. Its translation: CASKDRLHDQPQHF.

The J gene is TRBJ2-1, the V gene TRBV24-1, with TRBD2 matching over 10 bases. Germline CDR1 is KGHDR and CDR2 is SFDVKD. V shed 5 bases and J 5 bases; nucleotides not matched to a gene: 5. This CDR3 is 15 amino acids long. DNA of the CDR3: TGTGCCACCAGTGGGGCGCTAGCGGGAGACAATGAGCAGTTCTTC. Translated: CATSGALAGDNEQFF.

CDR3 in amino acids: CASSQYQGNQPQHF. The CDR3 DNA follows: TGCGCCAGCAGCCAATACCAGGGCAATCAGCCCCAGCATTTT. The J gene is TRBJ1-5, the V gene TRBV4-1; no clear D. Germline V gene sequence: CDR1 MGHRA, CDR2 YSYEKL. CDR3 length: 14 residues. V lost 2 bases and J 2 bases, leaving 7 bases between the germline ends.

The rearrangement joins TRBV25-1 to TRBJ1-2; D is ambiguous. V was shortened by 6 bases and J by 0 bases, with 11 bases between the two germline ends. The germline CDR1 and CDR2 sequences are MGHDK and SYGVNS. The CDR3 contains 14 residues. This CDR3 is CASSLSGANYGYTF. As DNA, the CDR3 is TGTGCCAGCAGCCTCAGTGGAGCTAACTATGGCTACACCTTC.

This rearrangement joins TRBV20-1 to TRBJ2-5; D remains unclear. Germline V CDR1 and CDR2: DFQATT, SNEGSKA (reference sequence). V dropped 3 bases and J dropped 3 bases, with 5 bases sitting between them. This CDR3 has 11 amino acids. The CDR3 coding sequence is TGCAGTGCTAGTTCAGAAGAGACCCAGTACTTC. This translates into CSASSEETQYF.

This clone was observed once. The chain couples TRBV6-5 to TRBJ1-6, with TRBD1 matching 10 bases. The junction had 4 bases not matched to a gene; V was cut back by 11 bases and J by 6 bases. The CDR3 totals 13 residues. Germline loops: CDR1 MNHEY, CDR2 SVGAGI. The CDR3 region has the DNA TGTGCCGGACGGACAGGGGGTAATTCACCCCTCCACTTT. Encoded protein: CAGRTGGNSPLHF.

V is TRBV6-2 or TRBV6-3 and J is TRBJ2-7; 8 bases are a match to TRBD1. This CDR3 comprises 13 residues. After removal of 2 bases from V and 4 bases from J, the junction contained 1 base not matched to a gene. Germline V CDR1 and CDR2: MNHEY, SVGEGT. The CDR3 is CASSYTGGYEQYV. CDR3 in DNA: TGTGCCAGCAGTTACACAGGGGGGTACGAGCAGTACGTC.

The chain has TRBV6-5 and TRBJ1-6; 8 bases align to TRBD1. Trimming took 5 bases from V and 9 from J; bases not matched to a gene: 6. The CDR3 is 14 residues long. The germline V gene encodes CDR1 MNHEY and CDR2 SVGAGI. The CDR3 nucleotides are TGTGCCAGCAGTCCTACAGGGGGGGGTTCACCCCTCCACTTT. As protein: CASSPTGGGSPLHF.

The sample holds a few counts of this clone. The chain employs TRBV14 and TRBJ1-1; the match to TRBD1 covers 8 bases. The CDR3 spans 18 residues. Germline lookup yields CDR1 SGHDN and CDR2 FVKESK. The trim removed 0 bases at V and 1 base at J, leaving 10 bases unmatched. CDR3 sequence: CASSQDPPTGVGNTEAFF. The CDR3 DNA sequence: TGTGCCAGCAGCCAAGATCCCCCGACAGGGGTGGGGAACACTGAAGCTTTCTTT.

The chain links TRBV18 to TRBJ1-5; TRBD1 matches 11 bases. This CDR3 spans 15 amino acids. V was clipped by 6 bases and J by 8 bases; unmatched bases: 9. CDR1 and CDR2 (germline): KGHSH, LQKENI. CDR3 sequence: CASSGQGGNLEPQHF. CDR3 DNA: TGTGCCAGCTCGGGACAGGGGGGAAACTTGGAGCCCCAGCATTTT.

This clone has a handful of counts. The chain couples TRBV2 to TRBJ1-1; D possibly corresponds to TRBD1 (5 bases). V lost 6 bases, J lost 0 bases, and 8 bases lay in between. CDR1 and CDR2 (germline): SNHLY, FYNNEI. This CDR3 is built from 13 residues. CDR3 coding DNA: TGTGCCAGCAGGGGCAGGGTGAACACTGAAGCTTTCTTT. Its protein is CASRGRVNTEAFF.

The CDR3 here is CASSIDRDFSQPQHF. The DNA of the CDR3 is TGTGCCAGCTCGATAGACAGGGATTTTAGTCAGCCCCAGCATTTT. The V gene is TRBV18, the J gene TRBJ1-5, with 7 bases lining up with TRBD1. CDR3 length: 15 amino acids. The germline gives CDR1 KGHSH, CDR2 LQKENI. The trim removed 6 bases at V and 6 bases at J, leaving 11 bases unmatched.

The chain recombines TRBV6-1 with TRBJ1-2, with a tentative D call TRBD1 (5 bases). Trimming took 2 bases from V and 4 from J, leaving 8 bases between them. Germline loops: CDR1 MNHNS, CDR2 SASEGT. The CDR3 totals 13 residues. The CDR3 reads CASSEQGTYGYTF. CDR3 in DNA: TGTGCCAGCAGTGAACAGGGTACCTATGGCTACACCTTC.

This clone was seen only once. This sequence joins TRBV7-9 and TRBJ1-6; tentatively, D is TRBD1 (6 bases). The CDR3 is 12 residues long. CDR1 SEHNR and CDR2 FQNEAQ come from the germline V gene (reference sequence). The V gene lost 0 bases and the J gene lost 16 bases, with 10 bases spanning the gap. DNA for the CDR3: TGTGCCAGCAGCTTAGCCGCCAGGGGTCTCCACTTT. Translated, it gives CASSLAARGLHF. The full variable domain, rest sourced from reference TRBV7-9 and TRBJ1-6, is DTGVSQNPRHKITKRGQNVTFRCDPISEHNRLYWYRQTLGQGPEFLTYFQNEAQLEKSRLLSDRFSAERPKGSFSTLEIQRTEQGDSAMYLCASSLAARGLHFGNGTRLTVT.

This rearrangement joins TRBV28 to TRBJ2-7; 8 nucleotides line up with TRBD1. Germline CDR1 MDHEN, CDR2 SYDVKM. With V trimmed by 4 bases and J by 2 bases, 7 bases remained unmatched. This CDR3 spans 15 amino acids. In DNA form, the CDR3 reads TGTGCCAGCAGTTCCCCGGGACAGGTTGCCTACGAGCAGTACTTC. It codes for CASSSPGQVAYEQYF.

This clone showed up just once. The chain uses TRBV7-9 and TRBJ1-5; D remains ambiguous. This CDR3 has 12 residues. The V end lost 5 bases, the J end lost 4 bases, and 6 bases lay between the germline ends. The germline CDR1 and CDR2 sequences are SEHNR and FQNEAQ (reference sequence). In DNA form, the CDR3 reads TGTGCCAGCAGCCCCTTAAATCAGCCCCAGCATTTT. Its protein product is CASSPLNQPQHF.

For the CDR3, the DNA is TGTGCCAGCAGCTTTAACAGGGATGGCTACACCTTC. Its protein product is CASSFNRDGYTF. J is TRBJ1-2 and V is TRBV28, with D possibly being TRBD1 (6 bases). The CDR3 is made up of 12 amino acids. Germline loops: CDR1 MDHEN, CDR2 SYDVKM. Trimming cost V 6 bases and J 6 bases, with 11 bases left between them.

The chain is built from TRBV6-5 and TRBJ1-5; D not certain. Trimming removed 6 bases at V and 5 bases at J, with 11 bases between. Looked up from germline, CDR1 is MNHEY and CDR2 is SVGAGI. CDR3 length: 13 residues. The CDR3 loop reads CASRSSFDQPQHF. In DNA form, the CDR3 reads TGTGCCAGCAGGAGCTCGTTTGATCAGCCCCAGCATTTT.

The chain joins TRBV28 to TRBJ1-2; D uncertain. The V gene's germline CDR1 is MDHEN and CDR2 SYDVKM. This CDR3 is 12 amino acids long. V lost 11 bases, J lost 5 bases, and 15 bases lay in between. The DNA of the CDR3 is TGTGCCGGGAGTACGGGAGTTTATGGCTACACCTTC. Translating it yields CAGSTGVYGYTF.

In DNA form, the CDR3 reads TGTGCCAGCAGCCAAGTCGGGCAGGGGACAAGTGAAAAACTGTTTTTT. It yields the protein CASSQVGQGTSEKLFF. This rearrangement joins TRBV3-1 (or the pseudogene TRBV3-2) to TRBJ1-4; D might be TRBD1 (6 bases). The CDR3 extends over 16 amino acids. Trimming removed 1 base at V and 7 bases at J, with 16 bases between. CDR1 LGHDT and CDR2 YNNKEL come from the germline V gene (reference sequence).

Comments on this clone: Its ends do not fully match the called genes, so a read error is possible. The chain uses TRBV15 and TRBJ2-1, with unresolved D. The CDR3 extends over 13 amino acids. Germline CDR1 is LNHNV and CDR2 is YYDKDF (reference sequence). The CDR3: CATSRDYSNEQFF. In nucleotides, the CDR3 is TGTGCCACCAGCCGAGATTACTCCAATGAGCAGTTCTTC.

The chain couples TRBV5-4 to TRBJ2-2, with 14 bases aligning to TRBD2. In germline, CDR1 is SGHNT, CDR2 YYREEE (reference sequence). Unmatched junction bases numbered 7, after V lost 4 bases and J lost 2 bases. The CDR3 is 18 residues long. The CDR3 DNA is TGTGCCAGCAGCCCCGGGACTAGCGGGAGACATAACACCGGGGAGCTGTTTTTT. Translating it yields CASSPGTSGRHNTGELFF.